Listed here is a single T cell receptor (beta chain). The antigen it binds to is not known. No clone much larger than this one lies a single base away; base qualities are absent. This sample was included in a study of T cells in localized non-small cell lung cancer (dated by TCRdb to between 2020 and 2021). As for the study more broadly: The study examined T cell repertoires in 236 patients with early-stage NSCLC and compared tumors with uninvolved tumor-adjacent lungs. The cohort comprised under 250 treatment-naïve NSCLC patients with resected, localized lung tumors. NSCLC patients had a mean age of around 61 years, and around 140 were male and nearly 110 female. The study at large found these results: The highest T cell clonality was observed in uninvolved tumor-adjacent lung, where clonality exceeded that of tumor, suggesting that antigenic responses were more focused in uninvolved tumor-adjacent lung. Higher blood T cell density associated with longer overall survival, while higher adjacent-lung clonality associated with shorter survival. Because the study design was exploratory, TCR variables were selected using unadjusted p-values without false-discovery rate correction. A median of roughly 56 of the top 100 tumor clones were detected in paired uninvolved adjacent lung, and under 30 of these tumor clones were also found among the top 100 clones of the paired uninvolved adjacent lung. Because multi-region sequencing of the tumors was not done, intratumor heterogeneity could not be ruled out.

At diagnosis, peripheral blood, uninvolved tumor-adjacent lung and tumor were collected and stored as a combination of fresh-frozen and FFPE material. Blood samples were analyzed as peripheral blood mononuclear cells for TCR repertoire profiling. The junction shows trimming of 7 bases on V and 1 base on J, and the gene matches do not reach 6 bases of it. From a lookup of the germline V gene, CDR1 and CDR2 are SQVTM and ANQGSEA. The CDR3 runs 14 amino acids, cysteine and phenylalanine included. The retained sequence is limited to the CDR3, 42 bases, with the frame set at the first base. The immunoSEQ Assay was used to sequence TCR beta CDR3 regions from DNA. In the source study's methods: To compute T cell density, TCR beta template counts were normalized to usable DNA, which was estimated by amplifying housekeeping genes. Richness was estimated using the preseqR package, with extrapolation to 400,000 templates for PBMC samples and to 120,000 templates for tissue samples. Clonality was defined as one minus Pielou's evenness. Tissue-enriched TCRs were identified through differential abundance testing performed on productive amino-acid clonotypes, with a minimum total count of 5 and an alpha of 0.1. The Jaccard Index and the Morisita Overlap Index were used to quantify repertoire overlap between compartments. GLIPH grouped TCR beta CDR3s together with public tetramer-defined viral CDR3s, and a viral motif had to include at least three viral sequences and show V-gene enrichment. This is the immuneACCESS table as TCRdb keeps it, with only in-frame sequences that have V and J called. A part of the clones is gone; compared with another copy, unresolved V genes explain less than half, and the rest is unexplained. V, J and clone size derive from that table, while D and trimming were established from the DNA sequence. The sample table records several thousand clones; just over 90% of these occur just once. The ten biggest clones cover more than 6.5% of the sample.

The receptor chain draws on TRBV29-1 and TRBJ2-3, and 9 junctional nucleotides match TRBD1. This sequence originates from a woman aged 40-75 years with stage I squamous cell lung carcinoma. The sequenced sample was peripheral blood, obtained before any cancer treatment. The CDR3 here reads CSGVDRGGTDTQYF. The DNA sequence is given as TGCAGCGGGGTGGACAGGGGTGGCACAGATACGCAGTATTTT.